Listed below are T cell receptor beta chains from one sample, sequenced in a study of blood T cell repertoires in COVID-19. Repertoires were generated with immunoSEQ multiplex PCR, while TCRdb's copy carries only in-frame clones and drops some. Here the sample spans 250,000 to 350,000 clones, 80% to 90% being singletons. The sample comprised peripheral blood. The receptor source for this set is a man aged 18 to 29 who had recovered from COVID-19. Both conserved end residues are part of each CDR3. The order of the fields is D gene, J gene, V gene, clone size, CDR3 protein, CDR3 DNA. The D gene is left open where the match is weak. Clone size appears in some rows only: once, few, many, or a class for an expanded clone.

NA | TRBJ2-1 | TRBV5-1 | once | CASSLEASVYSYNEQFF | TGCGCCAGCAGCTTGGAGGCTAGCGTCTACTCCTACAATGAGCAGTTCTTC
NA | TRBJ1-6 | TRBV27 | NA | CASSPLGGPLHF | TGTGCCAGCAGTCCACTGGGAGGACCCCTCCACTTT
TRBD1 | TRBJ1-6 | TRBV10-1 | NA | CASSAGDRGQNSPLHF | TGCGCCAGCAGTGCAGGAGACAGGGGGCAAAATTCACCCCTCCACTTT
NA | TRBJ1-1 | TRBV10-2 | NA | CASSDVGATEAFF | TGCGCCAGCAGTGACGTGGGGGCTACTGAAGCTTTCTTT
NA | TRBJ1-2 | TRBV3-1/TRBV3-2 | NA | CASSHQMVDSVYGYTF | TGTGCCAGCAGCCATCAGATGGTAGACAGCGTCTATGGCTACACCTTC
NA | TRBJ1-1 | TRBV6-5 | NA | CASSQGVRTEAFF | TGTGCCAGCAGTCAGGGCGTACGGACTGAAGCTTTCTTT
NA | TRBJ2-5 | TRBV18 | NA | CASSPQDTLTQETQYF | TGTGCCAGCTCACCACAGGACACTTTAACTCAAGAGACCCAGTACTTC
TRBD2 | TRBJ2-2 | TRBV9 | once | CASSGEGTSGRFSNTGELFF | TGTGCCAGCAGCGGGGAGGGGACTAGCGGGAGGTTCTCGAACACCGGGGAGCTGTTTTTT
TRBD1 | TRBJ1-2 | TRBV5-4 | NA | CASSFPSTGVVNYGYTF | TGTGCCAGCAGCTTCCCATCGACAGGGGTTGTGAACTATGGCTACACCTTC
NA | TRBJ1-1 | TRBV5-1 | NA | CASSLRHPNTEAFF | TGCGCCAGCAGCTTAAGACACCCGAACACTGAAGCTTTCTTT
NA | TRBJ2-2 | TRBV7-9 | NA | CASIQWNTGELFF | TGTGCCAGCATACAGTGGAACACCGGGGAGCTGTTTTTT
NA | TRBJ2-5 | TRBV10-2 | NA | CASSGAETQYF | TGCGCCAGCAGTGGCGCGGAGACCCAGTACTTC
NA | TRBJ1-3 | TRBV7-9 | NA | CASSLEWHSGNTIYF | TGTGCCAGCAGCTTAGAGTGGCACTCTGGAAACACCATATATTTT
NA | TRBJ2-4 | TRBV20-1 | once | CSASPTGNLAKNIQYF | TGCAGTGCTAGTCCCACAGGGAACTTAGCCAAAAACATTCAGTACTTC
TRBD2 | TRBJ2-7 | TRBV10-3 | once | CAISESGRGLFSYEQYF | TGTGCCATCAGTGAGTCGGGGAGGGGCCTTTTCTCCTACGAGCAGTACTTC
TRBD1 | TRBJ1-2 | TRBV19 | NA | CASGGQGAPNYGYTF | TGTGCCAGTGGGGGACAGGGGGCGCCCAACTATGGCTACACCTTC
TRBD2 | TRBJ2-1 | TRBV13 | NA | CASSFPAGASYNEQFF | TGTGCCAGCAGCTTTCCAGCGGGAGCGTCTTACAATGAGCAGTTCTTC
TRBD2 | TRBJ2-2 | TRBV19 | NA | CASSIPRTSGRRRETGELFF | TGTGCCAGTAGTATTCCCAGGACTAGCGGGAGACGGAGGGAAACCGGGGAGCTGTTTTTT
TRBD1 | TRBJ1-2 | TRBV18 | NA | CASSPNQGASGYTF | TGTGCCAGCTCACCAAACCAGGGGGCGAGTGGCTACACCTTC
TRBD1 | TRBJ1-3 | TRBV7-6 | few | CASSLGQGSSGNTIYF | TGTGCCAGCAGCTTAGGACAGGGGAGCTCTGGAAACACCATATATTTT
TRBD1 | TRBJ2-7 | TRBV15 | NA | CATSRSRDRTYEQYF | TGTGCCACCAGCAGATCAAGGGACAGAACCTACGAGCAGTACTTC
TRBD2 | TRBJ2-1 | TRBV27 | NA | CASSLASGGDIYNEQFF | TGTGCCAGCAGTTTGGCTAGCGGGGGGGACATCTACAATGAGCAGTTCTTC
NA | TRBJ2-5 | TRBV11-2 | NA | CASSSRSRGETQYF | TGTGCCAGCAGCTCCCGCTCAAGGGGAGAGACCCAGTACTTC
NA | TRBJ1-6 | TRBV5-6 | NA | CASSLYGSYNSPLHF | TGTGCCAGCAGCTTGTACGGCTCCTATAATTCACCCCTCCACTTT
TRBD2 | TRBJ2-1 | TRBV3-1/TRBV3-2 | NA | CASSQDHRGASGSTYNEQFF | TGTGCCAGCAGCCAAGATCACCGCGGGGCTAGCGGGAGTACCTACAATGAGCAGTTCTTC
TRBD1 | TRBJ1-6 | TRBV2 | NA | CASATGGVNSPLHF | TGTGCCAGCGCTACAGGGGGCGTGAATTCACCCCTCCACTTT
NA | TRBJ1-3 | TRBV10-3 | NA | CAISARDSGNTIYF | TGTGCCATCAGTGCTCGGGACTCTGGAAACACCATATATTTT
NA | TRBJ2-6 | TRBV10-3 | once | CAIEGKSGANVLTF | TGTGCCATCGAGGGCAAATCTGGGGCCAACGTCCTGACTTTC
NA | TRBJ1-2 | TRBV29-1 | NA | CSVEAEGDHYGYTF | TGCAGCGTTGAAGCCGAGGGCGACCACTATGGCTACACCTTC
TRBD2 | TRBJ2-3 | TRBV6-5 | few | CASRPGLAADTQYF | TGTGCCAGCAGACCGGGACTAGCGGCTGATACGCAGTATTTT
TRBD2 | TRBJ2-7 | TRBV6-6 | NA | CASSYEAGASYEQYF | TGTGCCAGCAGTTACGAAGCGGGAGCGTCCTACGAGCAGTACTTC
NA | TRBJ2-7 | TRBV6-6 | NA | CASSLGRSEQYF | TGTGCCAGCAGCTTAGGGAGAAGCGAGCAGTACTTC
NA | TRBJ1-2 | TRBV18 | few | CASSPAGGYGYTF | TGTGCCAGCTCACCAGCGGGTGGCTATGGCTACACCTTC
NA | TRBJ2-1 | TRBV7-2 | NA | CASSLGISSYNEQFF | TGTGCCAGCAGCTTAGGAATTAGCTCCTACAATGAGCAGTTCTTC
NA | TRBJ2-1 | TRBV5-4 | NA | CASSLADLSSYNEQFF | TGTGCCAGCAGCTTGGCCGATCTGAGCTCCTACAATGAGCAGTTCTTC
NA | TRBJ1-2 | TRBV6-1 | NA | CASSGGGARANYGYTF | TGTGCCAGCAGTGGGGGAGGGGCCCGCGCTAACTATGGCTACACCTTC
TRBD2 | TRBJ2-1 | TRBV4-1 | few | CASSQRTSDNEQFF | TGCGCCAGCAGCCAACGGACTAGCGACAATGAGCAGTTCTTC
TRBD1 | TRBJ2-5 | TRBV5-5 | NA | CASSLSGQGALQETQYF | TGTGCCAGCAGCTTGTCCGGACAGGGGGCTCTACAAGAGACCCAGTACTTC
NA | TRBJ2-7 | TRBV27 | few | CASSLSTASYEQYF | TGTGCCAGCAGTTTATCGACAGCCTCCTACGAGCAGTACTTC
NA | TRBJ1-1 | TRBV4-1 | NA | CASNPRERTEAFF | TGCGCCAGTAACCCAAGGGAGCGCACTGAAGCTTTCTTT
NA | TRBJ2-2 | TRBV7-8 | NA | CASSRSESTGELFF | TGTGCCAGCAGCAGATCGGAGTCCACCGGGGAGCTGTTTTTT
TRBD2 | TRBJ2-1 | TRBV7-9 | NA | CASSQRGVVYNEQFF | TGTGCCAGCAGCCAGCGGGGGGTCGTTTACAATGAGCAGTTCTTC
TRBD2 | TRBJ2-1 | TRBV29-1 | NA | CSVDPGASGRAFNEQFF | TGCAGCGTTGACCCTGGGGCTAGCGGGAGGGCCTTTAATGAGCAGTTCTTC
TRBD2 | TRBJ2-2 | TRBV9 | NA | CASSVSGRAGGTGELFF | TGTGCCAGCAGCGTAAGCGGGAGGGCAGGAGGGACCGGGGAGCTGTTTTTT
NA | TRBJ2-7 | TRBV9 | NA | CASSPDSLSEQYF | TGTGCCAGCAGCCCGGACTCCTTATCCGAGCAGTACTTC
TRBD1 | TRBJ1-1 | TRBV6-1 | NA | CASSEDRGNTEAFF | TGTGCCAGCAGTGAAGACAGGGGGAACACTGAAGCTTTCTTT
NA | TRBJ2-3 | TRBV10-3 | NA | CAISGTIAERPDTQYF | TGTGCCATCAGTGGGACTATAGCCGAGAGACCAGATACGCAGTATTTT
NA | TRBJ1-1 | TRBV5-1 | NA | CASSLLVPGNTEAFF | TGCGCCAGCAGCCTTCTAGTCCCGGGGAACACTGAAGCTTTCTTT
TRBD1 | TRBJ2-7 | TRBV7-9 | NA | CASTAQTGERVEQYF | TGTGCCAGCACCGCCCAGACAGGGGAACGGGTCGAGCAGTACTTC
NA | TRBJ2-7 | TRBV2 | NA | CASMGRLIAYEQYF | TGTGCCAGCATGGGTCGACTCATTGCCTACGAGCAGTACTTC
NA | TRBJ2-7 | TRBV9 | NA | CASSAGGAPSYEQYF | TGTGCCAGCAGCGCCGGCGGGGCCCCTTCCTACGAGCAGTACTTC
NA | TRBJ2-2 | TRBV5-1 | NA | CASSPDSTNTGELFF | TGCGCCAGCAGCCCGGACTCGACAAACACCGGGGAGCTGTTTTTT
TRBD1 | TRBJ1-6 | TRBV6-5 | NA | CASRGTGGANLPLHF | TGTGCCAGCAGGGGAACAGGGGGCGCCAACTTACCCCTCCACTTT
TRBD2 | TRBJ2-1 | TRBV6-6 | once | CASSALAGGEYNEQFF | TGTGCCAGCAGTGCACTAGCGGGGGGCGAATACAATGAGCAGTTCTTC
TRBD2 | TRBJ2-7 | TRBV24-1 | NA | CATSDCKRLAGGSYEQYF | TGTGCCACCAGTGATTGTAAAAGACTAGCGGGAGGCTCGTACGAGCAGTACTTC